This T cell receptor beta chain was recorded in a study of human T cells and chemical hapten exposure. Study summary: Sensitization used 2% DPC on approximately 2 cm by approximately 2 cm upper inner arm skin. The study lasted approximately 26 weeks, and patients were dosed weekly with diphenylcyclopropenone on the scalp throughout.

Library construction involved attaching unique molecular identifiers to individual cDNA molecules, which allowed quantitative, reproducible TCR counting. TCRdb analysed the RACE reads with MiXCR anew, one entry per CDR3 protein. The table shows some 89,000 distinct CDR3 sequences, with about 28% occurring only once. The germline V gene has CDR1 DFQATT and CDR2 SNEGSKA (reference sequence). Trimming took 8 bases from V and 7 from J, leaving 17 bases between them. The CDR3 runs 13 residues. This clonotype was detected only a few times. Noted time point: patch test 3, about 24 weeks after DPC sensitization. Treatment reported: therapeutic diphenylcyclopropenone sensitization with weekly scalp DPC.

The material was whole blood, obtained in connection with sensitization to the hapten diphenylcyclopropenone (DPC). The J gene is TRBJ2-2, the V gene TRBV20-1; maybe TRBD2 (5 bases). The clonotype was recovered from a man between 35 and 55 years old with alopecia areata. Some clones in this sample may be carry-over from other donors' samples. The CDR3 DNA follows: TGCAGTACCCCGGGCCCAGCGGACGGGGAGCTGTTTTTT. It specifies CSTPGPADGELFF.